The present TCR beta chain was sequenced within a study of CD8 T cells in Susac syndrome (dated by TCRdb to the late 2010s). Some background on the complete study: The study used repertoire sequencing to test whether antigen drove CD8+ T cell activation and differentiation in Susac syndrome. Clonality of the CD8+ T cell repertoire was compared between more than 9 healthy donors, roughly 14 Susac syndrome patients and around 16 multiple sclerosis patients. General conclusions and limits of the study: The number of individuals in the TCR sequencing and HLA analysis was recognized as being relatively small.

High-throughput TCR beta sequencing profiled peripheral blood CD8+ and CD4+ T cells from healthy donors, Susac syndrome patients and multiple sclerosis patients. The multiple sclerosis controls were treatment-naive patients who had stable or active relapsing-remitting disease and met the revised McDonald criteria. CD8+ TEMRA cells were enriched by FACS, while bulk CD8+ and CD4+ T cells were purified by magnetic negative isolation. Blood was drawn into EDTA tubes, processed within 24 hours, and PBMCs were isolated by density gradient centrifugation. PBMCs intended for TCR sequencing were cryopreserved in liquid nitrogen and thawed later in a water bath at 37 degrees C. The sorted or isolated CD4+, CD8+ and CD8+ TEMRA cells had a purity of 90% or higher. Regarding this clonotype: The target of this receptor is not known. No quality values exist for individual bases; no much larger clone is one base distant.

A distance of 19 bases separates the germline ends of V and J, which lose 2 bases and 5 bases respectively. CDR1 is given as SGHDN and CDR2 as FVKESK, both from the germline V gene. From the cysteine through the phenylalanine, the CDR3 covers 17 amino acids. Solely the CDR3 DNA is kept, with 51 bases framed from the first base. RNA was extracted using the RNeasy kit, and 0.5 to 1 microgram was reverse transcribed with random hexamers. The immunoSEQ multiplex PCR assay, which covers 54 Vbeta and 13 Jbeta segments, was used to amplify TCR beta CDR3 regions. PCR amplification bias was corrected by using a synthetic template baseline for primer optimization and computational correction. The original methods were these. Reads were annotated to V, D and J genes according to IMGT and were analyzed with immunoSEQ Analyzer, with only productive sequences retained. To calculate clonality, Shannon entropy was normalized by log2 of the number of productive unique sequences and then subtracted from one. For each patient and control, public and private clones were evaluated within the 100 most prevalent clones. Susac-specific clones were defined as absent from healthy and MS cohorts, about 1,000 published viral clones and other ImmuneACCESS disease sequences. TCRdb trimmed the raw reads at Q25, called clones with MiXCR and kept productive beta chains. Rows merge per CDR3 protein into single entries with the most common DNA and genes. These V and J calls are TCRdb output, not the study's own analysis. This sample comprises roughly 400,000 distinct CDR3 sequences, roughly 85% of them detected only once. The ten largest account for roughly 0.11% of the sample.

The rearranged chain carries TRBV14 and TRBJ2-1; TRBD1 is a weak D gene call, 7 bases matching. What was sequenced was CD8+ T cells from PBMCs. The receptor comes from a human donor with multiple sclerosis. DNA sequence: TGTGCCAGCAGCCAACAGGGGGGTCCGGGGGCCCACAATGAGCAGTTCTTC. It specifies CASSQQGGPGAHNEQFF.